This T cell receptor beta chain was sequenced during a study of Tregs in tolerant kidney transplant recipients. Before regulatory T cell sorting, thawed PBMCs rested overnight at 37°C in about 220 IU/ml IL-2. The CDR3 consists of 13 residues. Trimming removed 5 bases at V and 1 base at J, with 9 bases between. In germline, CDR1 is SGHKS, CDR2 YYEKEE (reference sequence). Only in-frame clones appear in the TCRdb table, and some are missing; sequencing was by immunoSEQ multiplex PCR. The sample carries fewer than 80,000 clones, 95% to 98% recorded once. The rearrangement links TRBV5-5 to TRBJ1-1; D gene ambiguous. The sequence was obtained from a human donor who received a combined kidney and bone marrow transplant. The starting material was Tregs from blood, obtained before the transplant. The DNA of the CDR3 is TGTGCCAGCAGTCATGAGGGGAACACTGAAGCTTTCTTT. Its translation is CASSHEGNTEAFF.